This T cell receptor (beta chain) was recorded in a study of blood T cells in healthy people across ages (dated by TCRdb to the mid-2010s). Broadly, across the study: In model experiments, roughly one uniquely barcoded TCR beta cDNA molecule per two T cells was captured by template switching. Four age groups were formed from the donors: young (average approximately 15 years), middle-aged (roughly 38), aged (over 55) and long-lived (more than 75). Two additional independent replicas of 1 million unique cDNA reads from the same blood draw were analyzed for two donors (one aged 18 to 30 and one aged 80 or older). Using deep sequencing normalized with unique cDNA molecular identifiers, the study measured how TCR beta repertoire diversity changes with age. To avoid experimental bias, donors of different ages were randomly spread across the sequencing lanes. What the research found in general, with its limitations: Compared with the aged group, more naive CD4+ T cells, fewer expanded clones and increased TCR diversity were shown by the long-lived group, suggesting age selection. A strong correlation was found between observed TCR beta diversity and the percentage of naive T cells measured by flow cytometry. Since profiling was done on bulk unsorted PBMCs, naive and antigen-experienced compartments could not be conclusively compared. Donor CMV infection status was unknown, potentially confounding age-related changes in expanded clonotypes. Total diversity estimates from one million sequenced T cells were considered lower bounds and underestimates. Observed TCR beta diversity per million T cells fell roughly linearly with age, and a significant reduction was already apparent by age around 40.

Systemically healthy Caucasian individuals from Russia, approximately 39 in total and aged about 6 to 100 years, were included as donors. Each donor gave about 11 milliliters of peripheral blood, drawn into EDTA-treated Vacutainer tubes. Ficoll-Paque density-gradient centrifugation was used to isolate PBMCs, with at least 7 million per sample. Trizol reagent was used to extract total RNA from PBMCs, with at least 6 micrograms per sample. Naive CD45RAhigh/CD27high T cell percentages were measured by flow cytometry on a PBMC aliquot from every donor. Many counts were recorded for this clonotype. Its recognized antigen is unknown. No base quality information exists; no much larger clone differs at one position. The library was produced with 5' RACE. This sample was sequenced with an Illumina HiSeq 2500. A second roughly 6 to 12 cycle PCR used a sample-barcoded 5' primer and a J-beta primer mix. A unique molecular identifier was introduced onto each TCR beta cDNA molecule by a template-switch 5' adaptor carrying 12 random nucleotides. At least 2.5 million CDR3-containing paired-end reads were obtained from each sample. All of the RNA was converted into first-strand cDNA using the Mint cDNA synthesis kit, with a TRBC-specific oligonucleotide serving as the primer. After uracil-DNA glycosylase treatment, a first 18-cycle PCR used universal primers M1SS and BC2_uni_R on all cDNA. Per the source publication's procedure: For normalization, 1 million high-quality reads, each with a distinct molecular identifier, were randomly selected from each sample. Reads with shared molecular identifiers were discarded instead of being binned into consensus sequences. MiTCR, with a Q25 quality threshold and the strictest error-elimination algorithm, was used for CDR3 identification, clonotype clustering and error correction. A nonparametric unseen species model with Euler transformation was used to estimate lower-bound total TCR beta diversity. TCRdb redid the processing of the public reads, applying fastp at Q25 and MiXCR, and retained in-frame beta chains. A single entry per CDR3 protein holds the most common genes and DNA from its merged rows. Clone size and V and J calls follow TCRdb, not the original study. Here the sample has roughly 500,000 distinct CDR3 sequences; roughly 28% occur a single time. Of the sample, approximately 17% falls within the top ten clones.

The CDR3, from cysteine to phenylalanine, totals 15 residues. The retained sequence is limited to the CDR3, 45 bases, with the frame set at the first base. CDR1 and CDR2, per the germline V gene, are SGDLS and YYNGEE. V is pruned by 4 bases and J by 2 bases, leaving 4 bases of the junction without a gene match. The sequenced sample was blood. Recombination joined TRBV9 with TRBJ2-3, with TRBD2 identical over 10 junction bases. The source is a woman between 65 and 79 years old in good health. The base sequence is TGTGCCAGCAGCTTGACTAGCGGGTACACAGATACGCAGTATTTT. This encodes CASSLTSGYTDTQYF.